A single sample is the source of the 21 T cell receptor beta chains below, sequenced in a study of CD8 T cells in ankylosing spondylitis. TCRdb re-analysed the 5' RACE reads in MiXCR, keeping a single row per CDR3 protein. The table includes about 130,000 distinct CDR3 sequences, around 8.5% detected once. The sample consisted of blood, either unsorted or a sorted T cell fraction (not recorded which). The source is a male donor with ankylosing spondylitis or in good health (not recorded which).

In its sample, this clonotype was seen a few times. The gene calls are TRBV10-3 and TRBJ1-5; 7 nucleotides align to TRBD1. The germline V gene has CDR1 ENHRY and CDR2 SYGVKD. The CDR3 sequence is 16 residues long. After removal of 2 bases from V and 7 bases from J, the junction contained 11 bases not matched to a gene. CDR3 in DNA: TGTGCCATCAGTGAGCAACGACAGGGTAGCAGGCAGCCCCAGCATTTT. This codes for CAISEQRQGSRQPQHF.

The CDR3 protein is CASRTSTTNEKLFF. CDR3 bases: TGTGCCAGCCGCACATCTACAACTAATGAAAAACTGTTTTTT. The chain joins TRBV27 to TRBJ1-4, with D unclear. CDR3 length: 14 amino acids. Trimming removed 8 bases from V and 0 bases from J, with 10 bases in between. Germline CDR1 is MNHEY and CDR2 is SMNVEV (reference sequence).

This clonotype was seen at least ten times. The chain employs TRBV4-3 and TRBJ2-5, with 7 bases lining up with TRBD1. Germline V gene lookup returns CDR1 LGHNA and CDR2 YSLEER. The J segment lost 3 bases and the V segment lost 6 bases, leaving 10 bases of the junction unmatched. The length of the CDR3 is 15 residues. Here the CDR3 reads CASSETGTDEETQYF. The CDR3, as DNA: TGCGCCAGCAGTGAGACCGGGACAGACGAAGAGACCCAGTACTTC.

This clonotype was seen at least ten times. The V call is TRBV10-3, the J call TRBJ1-5; 7 bases line up with TRBD1. CDR1 and CDR2 from the germline V gene are ENHRY and SYGVKD. V dropped 8 bases and J dropped 5; count of bases not matched to a gene: 9. The CDR3 sequence is 14 residues long. The CDR3 DNA is TGTGCCATCGGTCGAGGGGGCGCAGATCAGCCCCAGCATTTT. This gives the protein CAIGRGGADQPQHF.

In its sample, this clonotype was seen many times. The chain is built from TRBV7-2 and TRBJ2-1; D unclear. Looked up from germline, CDR1 is SGHTA and CDR2 is FQGNSA. Deletions cut 2 bases from V and 9 bases from J, with 14 bases between. This CDR3 has 14 residues. DNA of the CDR3: TGTGCCAGCAGCTTAAGTGGCAGTTATCTTGAGCAGTTCTTC. Its translation: CASSLSGSYLEQFF.

Notes on this clonotype: A much more abundant neighbour one base away suggests this may be a read error. The chain joins TRBV6-2 or TRBV6-3 to TRBJ2-3; D might be TRBD1 (5 bases). Trimming left V 5 bases short and J 2 bases short, with 17 bases between. The V gene's germline CDR1 is MNHEY and CDR2 SVGEGT. The CDR3 has 16 amino acids. CDR3 nucleotides: TGTGCCAGCAGTGCAGTACACAGGAGAACCACAGATACGCAGTATTTT. Amino acids: CASSAVHRRTTDTQYF.

This clonotype was recorded at least ten times. This sequence joins TRBV5-1 and TRBJ2-7; 7 nucleotides line up with TRBD2. The CDR3 is 14 amino acids. CDR1 is SGHRS and CDR2 is YFSETQ in the germline V gene. With 3 bases clipped from V and 2 bases from J, the junction kept 5 bases outside the gene matches. CDR3 loop: CASSWSGVPYEQYF. The CDR3 bases are TGCGCCAGCAGCTGGAGCGGGGTACCCTACGAGCAGTACTTC.

This clonotype was seen repeatedly, ten times or more. The V call is TRBV7-2, the J call TRBJ2-5; no reliable D call. The CDR3 covers 12 residues. CDR1 and CDR2 from the germline V gene are SGHTA and FQGNSA. The V end was cut by 4 bases, the J end by 1 base, with 4 bases between. As DNA, the CDR3 is TGTGCCAGCAGCTCTTTCCAAGAGACCCAGTACTTC. Translation: CASSSFQETQYF.

The V and J genes are TRBV30 and TRBJ2-3, with D unclear. The CDR3 sequence is 14 residues long. Trimming took 8 bases from V and 2 from J, leaving 17 bases between them. Germline CDR1 GTSNPN, CDR2 SVGIG (reference sequence). The DNA for the CDR3 is TGTGCCGGAACAGACTCACTGGCCACAGATACGCAGTATTTT. Amino acids: CAGTDSLATDTQYF. The complete variable domain, with remaining parts taken from reference TRBV30 and TRBJ2-3, reads SQTIHQWPATLVQPVGSPLSLECTVEGTSNPNLYWYRQAAGRGLQLLFYSVGIGQISSEVPQNLSASRPQDRQFILSSKKLLLSDSGFYLCAGTDSLATDTQYFGPGTRLTVL.

This clonotype has ten or more counts. This chain joins TRBV12-3 or TRBV12-4 and TRBJ2-1, with 9 bases aligning to TRBD2. V dropped 5 bases and J dropped 4; count of bases not matched to a gene: 9. The CDR3 spans 16 residues. This CDR3 reads CASSLRFSGSYNEQFF. CDR3 bases: TGTGCCAGCAGTCTCCGATTTAGCGGGAGTTACAATGAGCAGTTCTTC.

This clonotype came up many times. The chain joins TRBV7-9 to TRBJ2-3; D gene uncertain. CDR1 is SEHNR and CDR2 is FQNEAQ in the germline V gene (reference sequence). The CDR3 contains 13 residues. V lost 1 base to trimming and J lost 5 bases, with 7 bases between them. CDR3: CASSLDLGDTQYF. The CDR3 nucleotides read TGTGCCAGCAGCTTAGACCTCGGAGATACGCAGTATTTT.

This clonotype was found many times. This sequence joins TRBV4-2 and TRBJ2-7, with D unclear. The CDR3 contains 15 residues. Per the germline V gene, CDR1 is LGHNA and CDR2 is YNFKEQ. Trimming left V 0 bases short and J 2 bases short, with 11 bases between. The CDR3 DNA follows: TGTGCCAGCAGCCAAGAAGCAGCAACAACCTACGAGCAGTACTTC. This sequence encodes CASSQEAATTYEQYF.

This clonotype was seen many times. The gene calls are TRBV7-3 and TRBJ2-1, with TRBD2 identical over 7 bases. The CDR3 extends over 14 amino acids. The J segment lost 5 bases and the V segment lost 2 bases, leaving 3 bases of the junction unmatched. Germline V gene sequence: CDR1 SGHTA, CDR2 FQGTGA. CDR3 region: CASSLAGRNNEQFF. CDR3 coding DNA: TGTGCCAGCAGCTTAGCCGGGAGGAACAATGAGCAGTTCTTC.

This clonotype was found many times. The rearrangement links TRBV7-2 to TRBJ2-3; 9 bases are shared with TRBD2. Germline CDR1 and CDR2: SGHTA and FQGNSA. This CDR3 has 16 residues. Trimming cost V 1 base and J 1 base; bases outside gene matches: 3. The CDR3 here is CASSLEIAGGTDTQYF. The CDR3 nucleotides are TGTGCCAGCAGCTTAGAGATAGCGGGAGGCACAGATACGCAGTATTTT.

V is TRBV7-8 and J is TRBJ2-3; tentatively, D is TRBD1 (5 bases). Trimming removed 1 base at V and 4 bases at J, with 18 bases between. This CDR3 contains 17 residues. In germline, CDR1 is SGHVS, CDR2 FQNEAQ. CDR3 nucleotides: TGTGCCAGCAGCTTAGGGGGCTACGCATCTAGGGCAGATACGCAGTATTTT. Its translation is CASSLGGYASRADTQYF.

V is TRBV27 and J is TRBJ2-7; TRBD2 agrees at 10 bases. The V gene's germline CDR1 is MNHEY and CDR2 SMNVEV (reference sequence). V dropped 5 bases and J dropped 7; count of bases not matched to a gene: 5. This CDR3 is built from 13 residues. CDR3: CASSSGRALEQYF. In DNA, the CDR3 is TGTGCCAGCAGTAGCGGGAGGGCCCTGGAGCAGTACTTC.

In its sample, this clonotype was seen many times. The chain links TRBV27 to TRBJ2-3; perhaps TRBD2 as D (6 bases). Germline loops: CDR1 MNHEY, CDR2 SMNVEV (reference sequence). CDR3 length: 16 amino acids. V lost 0 bases, J lost 4 bases, and 14 bases lay in between. The CDR3 bases are TGTGCCAGCAGTTTATCGTATGGGGGAGGATCAGATACGCAGTATTTT. Its protein is CASSLSYGGGSDTQYF.

This clonotype was counted between two and nine times. V gene TRBV7-2 combines with J gene TRBJ2-1, with TRBD2 matching over 7 bases. CDR3 length: 15 amino acids. From germline, CDR1 is SGHTA and CDR2 FQGNSA. The trim removed 5 bases at V and 4 bases at J, leaving 8 bases unmatched. The CDR3 region is CASSPSGQPYNEQFF. The CDR3 bases are TGTGCCAGCAGCCCTAGCGGTCAACCTTACAATGAGCAGTTCTTC.

This clonotype came up many times. The V gene is TRBV4-3, the J gene TRBJ1-2; D perhaps matches TRBD1 (6 bases). The CDR3 sequence is 15 residues long. V was cut by 1 base and J by 3 bases, with 12 bases left in between. Germline values: CDR1 LGHNA, CDR2 YSLEER. The CDR3 loop reads CASSQALQGDYGYTF. The CDR3 coding sequence is TGCGCCAGCAGCCAAGCACTACAGGGAGACTATGGCTACACCTTC.

The rearrangement links TRBV10-2 to TRBJ2-3; TRBD2 aligns across 8 bases. With 7 bases clipped from V and 6 bases from J, the junction kept 6 bases outside the gene matches. The CDR3 extends over 13 amino acids. Germline V gene sequence: CDR1 WSHSY, CDR2 SAAADI. CDR3 sequence reads: CASTPGGGDTQYF. For the CDR3, the DNA is TGCGCCAGCACCCCGGGAGGGGGGGATACGCAGTATTTT.

The rearrangement uses TRBV29-1 and TRBJ2-5; TRBD2 matches 9 bases. V was clipped by 4 bases and J by 5 bases; unmatched bases: 11. Germline V CDR1 and CDR2: SQVTM, ANQGSEA. CDR3 size: 15 residues. The CDR3 DNA is TGCAGCGTTGTAGGCGGTAGCGGGAGTATTGAGACCCAGTACTTC. Translating gives CSVVGGSGSIETQYF.